These 24 T cell receptor beta chains were sequenced from one sample in a study of blood T cell repertoires in COVID-19. Sequenced by immunoSEQ multiplex PCR; TCRdb stores in-frame clones only, minus some. The profile covers approximately 180,000 clones, with about 88% appearing a single time and about 6.3% taken by the ten largest. Sequenced: peripheral blood. The receptors were gathered from a man between 40 and 49 years old with active or convalescent COVID-19.

The chain is built from TRBV2 and TRBJ2-1; 9 positions agree with TRBD2. V shed 5 bases, J shed 7 bases, and the junction held 12 bases outside the gene matches. Germline CDR1 reads SNHLY; CDR2 reads FYNNEI. The CDR3 extends over 16 amino acids. The CDR3 here is CASSPNPSGALNEQFF. The CDR3 DNA reads as TGTGCCAGCAGTCCGAACCCTAGCGGGGCCTTGAATGAGCAGTTCTTC.

The rearrangement joins TRBV6-5 to TRBJ1-2; 9 bases align to TRBD1. The CDR3 consists of 13 residues. Germline V gives CDR1 MNHEY, CDR2 SVGAGI. Trimming took 5 bases from V and 8 from J; bases not matched to a gene: 6. CDR3: CASSRDRVGGYTF. The DNA of the CDR3 is TGTGCCAGCAGTCGGGACAGGGTGGGCGGCTACACCTTC.

The chain combines TRBV27 with TRBJ2-7; TRBD1 matches at 8 bases. V trimming: 4 bases; J trimming: 5 bases; junction bases outside the gene matches: 4. This CDR3 is 13 amino acids long. From germline, CDR1 is MNHEY and CDR2 SMNVEV (reference sequence). The DNA for the CDR3 is TGTGCCAGCAGTTCGGACAGGGATGACGAGCAGTACTTC. It translates to CASSSDRDDEQYF.

In its sample, this clone was seen a few times. This chain connects TRBV5-4 to TRBJ1-2, with a tentative D call TRBD1 (6 bases). Trimming took off 3 bases at V and 8 bases at J, with 14 bases between the two ends. The CDR3 length is 13 residues. The germline V gene has CDR1 SGHNT and CDR2 YYREEE (reference sequence). The CDR3 DNA reads as TGTGCCAGCAGCTACTTCCGGACAGAGGGCTACACCTTC. Protein product: CASSYFRTEGYTF.

The chain employs TRBV27 and TRBJ2-3, with TRBD2 matching over 12 bases. This CDR3 is built from 17 residues. Per the germline V gene, CDR1 is MNHEY and CDR2 is SMNVEV (reference sequence). V dropped 3 bases and J dropped 0; count of bases not matched to a gene: 4. The CDR3 loop reads CASSFLGTSGSTDTQYF. The CDR3 region has the DNA TGTGCCAGCAGTTTCCTTGGGACTAGCGGGAGCACAGATACGCAGTATTTT.

This clone was counted only a few times. The chain recombines TRBV5-1 with TRBJ2-5, with 9 bases fitting TRBD1. Germline CDR1 is SGHRS and CDR2 is YFSETQ. The CDR3 consists of 16 residues. J gave up 1 base and V 4 bases, and 8 bases lay outside the gene matches. The chain's CDR3 is CASSPGQGIGQETQYF. CDR3 nucleotide sequence: TGCGCCAGCAGCCCCGGACAGGGGATCGGCCAAGAGACCCAGTACTTC.

V and J are TRBV28 and TRBJ2-1; 7 positions match TRBD2. Germline values: CDR1 MDHEN, CDR2 SYDVKM. The CDR3 consists of 16 residues. Trimming cost V 7 bases and J 6 bases; bases outside gene matches: 15. CDR3 sequence reads: CASTSMRASGPNEQFF. The CDR3 coding sequence is TGTGCCAGCACCTCGATGCGGGCTAGCGGACCCAATGAGCAGTTCTTC.

Concerning this clone: Other DNA sequences in the sample encode the same CDR3. The chain combines TRBV7-2 with TRBJ2-7, with 13 bases that match TRBD2. Germline CDR1 is SGHTA and CDR2 is FQGNSA. The V gene end was trimmed by 5 bases and the J gene end by 4 bases; junction bases not matched to a gene: 8. The CDR3 spans 16 residues. The CDR3 here is CASSLRTSGSRYEQYF. The CDR3 DNA reads TGTGCCAGCAGCCTCCGGACTAGCGGGAGTCGGTACGAGCAGTACTTC.

V usage is TRBV10-3 and J usage is TRBJ2-3; 7 bases map to TRBD1. The germline V gene encodes CDR1 ENHRY and CDR2 SYGVKD. Unmatched junction bases numbered 8, after V lost 5 bases and J lost 0 bases. The CDR3 length is 16 residues. The CDR3 region has the DNA TGTGCCATCAGTCGAGGACAGGTCAGCAGCACAGATACGCAGTATTTT. Its translation: CAISRGQVSSTDTQYF.

This clone has a single count. The chain has TRBV30 and TRBJ1-2; D not certain. The V gene lost 1 base and the J gene lost 3 bases, with 9 bases spanning the gap. The CDR3 runs to 13 residues. CDR1 is GTSNPN, CDR2 SVGIG, per germline (reference sequence). In nucleotides, the CDR3 is TGTGCCTGGAGTGATTTTCCCGACTATGGCTACACCTTC. This encodes CAWSDFPDYGYTF.

The chain carries TRBV3-1 (or the pseudogene TRBV3-2) and TRBJ2-4, with 9 positions matching TRBD2. Trimming removed 8 bases from V and 6 bases from J; junction bases left unmatched: 8. The CDR3 sequence is 14 residues long. Germline V CDR1 and CDR2: LGHDT, YNNKEL (reference sequence). Written as DNA, the CDR3 is TGTGCCAGCGGCGACCGGGGACTAGCAAACATTCAGTACTTC. Protein: CASGDRGLANIQYF.

This chain links TRBV7-2 with TRBJ1-1; D possibly corresponds to TRBD1 (6 bases). This CDR3 spans 15 amino acids. Deletions cut 0 bases from V and 3 bases from J, with 11 bases between. Germline V gives CDR1 SGHTA, CDR2 FQGNSA. CDR3 sequence: CASSLAIAGDTEAFF. The CDR3 DNA sequence: TGTGCCAGCAGCTTAGCGATCGCAGGGGACACTGAAGCTTTCTTT.

The chain employs TRBV7-6 and TRBJ2-1, with TRBD1 matching 7 bases. CDR3 length equals 14 residues. The junction had 4 bases not matched to a gene; V was cut back by 3 bases and J by 5 bases. CDR1 and CDR2 from the germline V gene are SGHVS and FNYEAQ. The CDR3, as DNA: TGTGCCAGCAGCTTGGGAGACAGGGACAATGAGCAGTTCTTC. It is translated as CASSLGDRDNEQFF.

The chain uses TRBV28 and TRBJ1-3; 9 nucleotides agree with TRBD1. The V gene's germline CDR1 is MDHEN and CDR2 SYDVKM. The CDR3 has 15 residues. J gave up 0 bases and V 8 bases, and 5 bases lay outside the gene matches. CDR3 nucleotide sequence: TGTGCCAGCGGACGGGACAGGGACTCTGGAAACACCATATATTTT. It encodes CASGRDRDSGNTIYF.

Written as DNA, the CDR3 is TGTGCCAGCAGTGAAACGGGAGGGCCTAAAAATGAGCAGTTCTTC. Translating it yields CASSETGGPKNEQFF. J is TRBJ2-1 and V is TRBV6-1; 8 bases map to TRBD2. The CDR3 is 15 amino acids. Germline V gene lookup returns CDR1 MNHNS and CDR2 SASEGT. The junction had 7 bases not matched to a gene; V was cut back by 2 bases and J by 7 bases.

This chain connects TRBV30 to TRBJ1-4; weak D call: TRBD1 (5 bases). V lost 7 bases and J 6 bases, leaving 15 bases between the germline ends. CDR3 length: 13 residues. Germline V gene data show CDR1 as GTSNPN and CDR2 as SVGIG (reference sequence). The CDR3 DNA reads TGTGCCTCTACGGGGGGGAGGTATGAAAAACTGTTTTTT. Amino acid sequence: CASTGGRYEKLFF. Drawing the rest from reference TRBV30 and TRBJ1-4, the complete variable domain is SQTIHQWPATLVQPVGSPLSLECTVEGTSNPNLYWYRQAAGRGLQLLFYSVGIGQISSEVPQNLSASRPQDRQFILSSKKLLLSDSGFYLCASTGGRYEKLFFGSGTQLSVL.

The V and J genes are TRBV2 and TRBJ2-6; 9 nucleotides align to TRBD1. This CDR3 is 17 amino acids long. Per germline, CDR1 SNHLY and CDR2 FYNNEI. V lost 6 bases, J lost 1 base, and 7 bases stayed unmatched. The CDR3 loop is CASSLGTGSSGANVLTF. The CDR3 nucleotides read TGTGCCAGCAGCTTGGGGACAGGGAGTTCTGGGGCCAACGTCCTGACTTTC.

The J gene is TRBJ2-7, the V gene TRBV28; TRBD1 is a possible D gene (7 bases). V dropped 5 bases and J dropped 3 bases, with 11 bases sitting between them. CDR3 length: 13 residues. The germline V gene encodes CDR1 MDHEN and CDR2 SYDVKM. The CDR3 DNA is TGTGCCAGCAGTGGAGGGACAGACTACGAGCAGTACTTC. Its translation: CASSGGTDYEQYF.

The V call is TRBV3-1 (or the pseudogene TRBV3-2), the J call TRBJ1-1; D possibly corresponds to TRBD1 (5 bases). Germline CDR1 is LGHDT and CDR2 is YNNKEL (reference sequence). Deletions cut 4 bases from V and 5 bases from J, with 14 bases between. The CDR3 loop spans 14 amino acids. The chain's CDR3 is CASSPRVMETEAFF. The CDR3 nucleotides read TGTGCCAGCAGCCCCAGGGTAATGGAAACTGAAGCTTTCTTT.

The chain has TRBV27 and TRBJ2-7, with TRBD2 matching over 8 bases. V gave up 5 bases and J gave up 3 bases; unmatched junction bases: 3. CDR1 and CDR2 from the germline V gene are MNHEY and SMNVEV (reference sequence). The CDR3 covers 13 residues. The CDR3 spells CASSTSGSYEQYF. The CDR3 bases are TGTGCCAGCAGTACTAGCGGTAGCTACGAGCAGTACTTC.

The rearrangement uses TRBV19 and TRBJ2-1; 9 bases line up with TRBD2. Trimming cost V 10 bases and J 4 bases; bases outside gene matches: 5. This CDR3 is built from 13 residues. CDR1 and CDR2 (germline): LNHDA, SQIVND (reference sequence). Here the CDR3 reads CATASGTYNEQFF. CDR3 nucleotides: TGTGCCACCGCTAGCGGGACGTACAATGAGCAGTTCTTC.

Only one count was recorded for this clone. CDR3 nucleotides: TGCGCCAGCAGCCAGGGACAGGGGATGGGGACTGAAGCTTTCTTT. The encoded protein is CASSQGQGMGTEAFF. The V gene is TRBV5-1, the J gene TRBJ1-1, with 10 positions matching TRBD1. V shed 4 bases and J 5 bases; nucleotides not matched to a gene: 8. The CDR3 runs to 15 residues. Germline V gives CDR1 SGHRS, CDR2 YFSETQ.

The CDR3 loop reads CASSQDTGMNTEAFF. The CDR3 bases are TGTGCCAGCAGCCAAGATACGGGGATGAACACTGAAGCTTTCTTT. This chain joins TRBV14 and TRBJ1-1; D not resolved. The CDR3 extends over 15 amino acids. The V gene's germline CDR1 is SGHDN and CDR2 FVKESK. Trimming took off 0 bases at V and 0 bases at J, with 8 bases between the two ends.

This chain connects TRBV11-3 to TRBJ2-7, with D possibly being TRBD1 (6 bases). This CDR3 is built from 13 residues. Germline V gene lookup returns CDR1 SGHNT and CDR2 YENEEA. Trimming removed 5 bases from V and 6 bases from J, with 14 bases in between. The CDR3 loop is CASSEGTPGEQYF. The CDR3 region has the DNA TGTGCCAGCAGCGAAGGGACACCGGGCGAGCAGTACTTC.